Sequencing of this T cell receptor beta chain was carried out in a study of T cells and Merkel cell carcinoma outcomes (dated by TCRdb to 2019 to 2021). Some background on the complete study: The tumor T-cell repertoire, together with T-cell density, was examined as a predictor of clinical outcome in patients with Merkel cell carcinoma. General findings and caveats noted by the study authors: The combination of T-cell repertoire features and T-cell density was reported to predict clinical outcomes in patients with Merkel cell carcinoma.

Samples came from patients with Merkel cell carcinoma. The library was prepared using the immunoSEQ multiplex PCR assay. In TCRdb, the immuneACCESS table is reduced to in-frame sequences with V and J assigned. These tables do not hold every clone; where another copy was compared, an unresolved V gene accounts for under half, and the others remain unexplained. Within this sample are about 6,700 clones, with roughly 91% of them counted one time only. The ten largest make up roughly 3.1% of the sample. As to this clone: Its target antigen remains unknown. Qualities for individual bases were not recorded, and no much larger clone is one base off.

From the germline V gene, CDR1 is SGHTA and CDR2 is FQGNSA. Deletion took 10 bases off V and 4 bases off J, with a span of 14 bases between the germline ends. CDR3 length: 13 amino acids, cysteine to phenylalanine. Only the CDR3 DNA stays, 39 bases, in frame from base 1. The chain is assembled from TRBV7-2 and TRBJ2-1; no D gene is confidently identified. Sequencing used tumor tissue from Merkel cell carcinoma. The receptor comes from a human donor with Merkel cell carcinoma. Here the CDR3 is given as CAIQQTPYNEQFF. DNA sequence: TGTGCCATCCAACAGACCCCTTACAATGAGCAGTTCTTC.